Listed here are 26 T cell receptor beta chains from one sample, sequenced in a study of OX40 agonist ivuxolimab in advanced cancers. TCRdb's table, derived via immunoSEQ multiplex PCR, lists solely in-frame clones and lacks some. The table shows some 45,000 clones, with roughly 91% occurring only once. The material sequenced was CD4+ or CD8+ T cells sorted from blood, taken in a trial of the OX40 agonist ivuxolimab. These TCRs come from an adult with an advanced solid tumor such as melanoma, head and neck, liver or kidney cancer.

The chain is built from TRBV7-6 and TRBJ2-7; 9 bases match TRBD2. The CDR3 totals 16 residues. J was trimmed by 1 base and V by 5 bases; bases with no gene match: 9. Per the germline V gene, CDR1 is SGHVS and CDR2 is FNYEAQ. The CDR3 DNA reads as TGTGCCAGCAGCACCCCTTTAGCGGGAGAGTCCTACGAGCAGTACTTC. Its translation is CASSTPLAGESYEQYF.

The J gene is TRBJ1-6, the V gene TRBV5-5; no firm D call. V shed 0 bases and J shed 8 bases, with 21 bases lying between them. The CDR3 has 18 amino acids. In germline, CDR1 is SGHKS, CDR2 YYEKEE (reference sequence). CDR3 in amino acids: CASSLGFPDNTGYSPLHF. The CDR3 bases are TGTGCCAGCAGCTTGGGGTTCCCCGACAACACCGGCTATTCACCCCTCCACTTT.

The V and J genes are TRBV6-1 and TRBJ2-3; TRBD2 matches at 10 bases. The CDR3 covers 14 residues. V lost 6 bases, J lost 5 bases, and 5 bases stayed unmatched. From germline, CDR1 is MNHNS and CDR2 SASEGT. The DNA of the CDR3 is TGTGCCAGCAGGGGAGCGGGAGGGGGAGATACGCAGTATTTT. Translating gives CASRGAGGGDTQYF.

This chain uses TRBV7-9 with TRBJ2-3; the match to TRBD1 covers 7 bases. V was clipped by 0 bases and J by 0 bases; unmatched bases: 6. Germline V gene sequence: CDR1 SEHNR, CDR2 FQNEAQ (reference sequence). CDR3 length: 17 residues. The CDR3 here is CASSLADRAESTDTQYF. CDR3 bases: TGTGCCAGCAGCTTAGCCGACAGGGCTGAGAGCACAGATACGCAGTATTTT.

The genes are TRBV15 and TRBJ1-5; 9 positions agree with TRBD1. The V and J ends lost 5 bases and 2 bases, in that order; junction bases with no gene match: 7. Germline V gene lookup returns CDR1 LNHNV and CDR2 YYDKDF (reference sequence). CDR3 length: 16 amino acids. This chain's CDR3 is CATSAGTGGRNQPQHF. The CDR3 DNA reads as TGTGCCACCAGCGCCGGCACAGGGGGCCGCAATCAGCCCCAGCATTTT. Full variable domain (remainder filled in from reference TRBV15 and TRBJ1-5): DAMVIQNPRYQVTQFGKPVTLSCSQTLNHNVMYWYQQKSSQAPKLLFHYYDKDFNNEADTPDNFQSRRPNTSFCFLDIRSPGLGDTAMYLCATSAGTGGRNQPQHFGDGTRLSIL.

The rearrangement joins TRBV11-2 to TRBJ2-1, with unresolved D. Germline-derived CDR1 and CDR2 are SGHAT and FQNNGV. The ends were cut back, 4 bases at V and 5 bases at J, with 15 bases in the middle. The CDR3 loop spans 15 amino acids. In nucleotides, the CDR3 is TGTGCCAGCAGCTCGCCTCTGGTACGGAACAATGAGCAGTTCTTC. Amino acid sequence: CASSSPLVRNNEQFF.

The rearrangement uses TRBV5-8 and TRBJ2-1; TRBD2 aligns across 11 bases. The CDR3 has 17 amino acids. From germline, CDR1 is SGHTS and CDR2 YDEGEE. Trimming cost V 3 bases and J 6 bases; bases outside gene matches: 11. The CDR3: CASSSIAGGLFSNEQFF. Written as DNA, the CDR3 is TGTGCCAGCAGCTCTATAGCGGGAGGGCTTTTCAGCAATGAGCAGTTCTTC. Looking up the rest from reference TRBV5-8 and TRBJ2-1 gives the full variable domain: EAGVTQSPTHLIKTRGQQATLRCSPISGHTSVYWYQQALGLGLQFLLWYDEGEERNRGNFPPRFSGRQFPNYSSELNVNALELEDSALYLCASSSIAGGLFSNEQFFGPGTRLTVL.

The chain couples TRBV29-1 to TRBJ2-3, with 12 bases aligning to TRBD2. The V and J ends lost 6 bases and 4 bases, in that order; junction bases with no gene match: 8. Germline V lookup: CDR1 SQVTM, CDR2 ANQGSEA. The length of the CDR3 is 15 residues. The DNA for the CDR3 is TGCAGCGTCGGAGGGACTAGCGGGTTGGCAGATACGCAGTATTTT. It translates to CSVGGTSGLADTQYF.

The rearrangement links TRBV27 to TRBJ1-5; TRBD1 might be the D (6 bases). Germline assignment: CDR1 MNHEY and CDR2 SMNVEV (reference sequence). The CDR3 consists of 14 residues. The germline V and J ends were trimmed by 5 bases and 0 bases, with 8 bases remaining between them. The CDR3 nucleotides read TGTGCCAGCAGTCAGGGGTATAGCAATCAGCCCCAGCATTTT. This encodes CASSQGYSNQPQHF.

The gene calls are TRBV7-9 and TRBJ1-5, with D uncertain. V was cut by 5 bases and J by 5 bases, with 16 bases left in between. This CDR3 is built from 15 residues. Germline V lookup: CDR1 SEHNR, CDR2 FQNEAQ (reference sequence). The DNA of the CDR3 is TGTGCCAGCAGCGAGTCGGGCAGCCCTTATCAGCCCCAGCATTTT. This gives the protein CASSESGSPYQPQHF.

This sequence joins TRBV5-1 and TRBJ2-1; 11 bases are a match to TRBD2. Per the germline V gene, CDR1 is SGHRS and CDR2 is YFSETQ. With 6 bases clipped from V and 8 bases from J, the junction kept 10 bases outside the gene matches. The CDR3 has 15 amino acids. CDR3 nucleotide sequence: TGCGCCAGCAACTATTTACTAGCGGGGGACGATGAGCAGTTCTTC. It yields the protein CASNYLLAGDDEQFF.

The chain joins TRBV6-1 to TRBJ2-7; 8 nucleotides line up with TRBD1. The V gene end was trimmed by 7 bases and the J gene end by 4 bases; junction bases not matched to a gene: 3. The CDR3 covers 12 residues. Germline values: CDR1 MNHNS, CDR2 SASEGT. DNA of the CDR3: TGTGCCAGCAAAGGACAGGGATACGAGCAGTACTTC. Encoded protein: CASKGQGYEQYF.

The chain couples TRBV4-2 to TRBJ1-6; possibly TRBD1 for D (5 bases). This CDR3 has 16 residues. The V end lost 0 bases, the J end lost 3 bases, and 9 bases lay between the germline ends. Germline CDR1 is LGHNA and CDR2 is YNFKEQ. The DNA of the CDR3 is TGTGCCAGCAGCCAAGATGGGGCAGACTATAATTCACCCCTCCACTTT. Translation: CASSQDGADYNSPLHF.

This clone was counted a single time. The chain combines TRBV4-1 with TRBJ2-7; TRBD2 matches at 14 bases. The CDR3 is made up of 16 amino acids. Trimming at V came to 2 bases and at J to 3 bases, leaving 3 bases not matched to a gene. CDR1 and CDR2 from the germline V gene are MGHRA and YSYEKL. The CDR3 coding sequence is TGCGCCAGCAGCCAATCCGGGACTAGCGGGGGCTACGAGCAGTACTTC. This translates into CASSQSGTSGGYEQYF.

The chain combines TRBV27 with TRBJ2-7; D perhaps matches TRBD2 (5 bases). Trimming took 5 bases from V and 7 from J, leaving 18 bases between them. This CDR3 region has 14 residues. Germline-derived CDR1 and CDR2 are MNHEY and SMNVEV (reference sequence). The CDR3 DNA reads TGTGCCAGCAGTCTCCTAGTGAGTTCGGGGGAGCAGTACTTC. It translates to CASSLLVSSGEQYF.

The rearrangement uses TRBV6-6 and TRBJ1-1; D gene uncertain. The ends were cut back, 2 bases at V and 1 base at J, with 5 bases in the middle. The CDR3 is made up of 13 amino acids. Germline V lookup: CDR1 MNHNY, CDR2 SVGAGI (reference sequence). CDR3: CASSYTRNTEAFF. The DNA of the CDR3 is TGTGCCAGCAGTTACACCAGGAACACTGAAGCTTTCTTT.

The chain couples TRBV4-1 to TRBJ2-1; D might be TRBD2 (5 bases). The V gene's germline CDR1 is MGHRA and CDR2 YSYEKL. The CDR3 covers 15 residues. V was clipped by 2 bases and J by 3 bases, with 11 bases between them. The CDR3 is CASSQQLGYYNEQFF. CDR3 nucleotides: TGCGCCAGCAGCCAACAACTAGGGTACTACAATGAGCAGTTCTTC.

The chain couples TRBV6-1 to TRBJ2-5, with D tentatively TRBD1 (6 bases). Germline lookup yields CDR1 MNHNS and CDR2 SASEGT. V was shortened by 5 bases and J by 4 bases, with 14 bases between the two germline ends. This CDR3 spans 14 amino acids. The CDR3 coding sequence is TGTGCCAGCAGTCCAACAGGGTACGCAGAGACCCAGTACTTC. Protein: CASSPTGYAETQYF.

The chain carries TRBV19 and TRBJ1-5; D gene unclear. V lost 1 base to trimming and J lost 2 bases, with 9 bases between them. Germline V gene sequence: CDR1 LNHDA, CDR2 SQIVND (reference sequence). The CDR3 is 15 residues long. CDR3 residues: CASSIGGYGNQPQHF. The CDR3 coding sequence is TGTGCCAGTAGTATAGGGGGTTACGGCAATCAGCCCCAGCATTTT.

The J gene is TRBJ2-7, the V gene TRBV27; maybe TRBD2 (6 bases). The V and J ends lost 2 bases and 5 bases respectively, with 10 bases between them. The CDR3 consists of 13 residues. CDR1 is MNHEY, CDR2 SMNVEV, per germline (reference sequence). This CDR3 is CASSLEGRHEQYF. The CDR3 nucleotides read TGTGCCAGCAGTTTAGAGGGGAGGCACGAGCAGTACTTC.

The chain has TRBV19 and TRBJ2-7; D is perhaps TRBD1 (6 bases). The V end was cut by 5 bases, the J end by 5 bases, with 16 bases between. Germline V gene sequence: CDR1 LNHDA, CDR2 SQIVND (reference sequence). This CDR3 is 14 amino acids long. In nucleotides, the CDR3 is TGTGCCAGTAGTCCAGACAGGTCCCTCCACGAGCAGTACTTC. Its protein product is CASSPDRSLHEQYF.

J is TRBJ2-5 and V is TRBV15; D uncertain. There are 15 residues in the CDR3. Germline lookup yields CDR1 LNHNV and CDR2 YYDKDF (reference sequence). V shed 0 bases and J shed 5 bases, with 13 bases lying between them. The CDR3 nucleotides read TGTGCCACCAGCAGAGACCGTGGACCGTTGGAGACCCAGTACTTC. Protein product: CATSRDRGPLETQYF.

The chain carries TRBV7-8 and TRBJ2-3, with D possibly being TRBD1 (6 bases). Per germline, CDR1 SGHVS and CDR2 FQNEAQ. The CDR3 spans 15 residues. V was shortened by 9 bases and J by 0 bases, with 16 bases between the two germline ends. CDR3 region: CASNPGTSSTDTQYF. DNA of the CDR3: TGTGCCAGTAACCCCGGGACATCTAGCACAGATACGCAGTATTTT.

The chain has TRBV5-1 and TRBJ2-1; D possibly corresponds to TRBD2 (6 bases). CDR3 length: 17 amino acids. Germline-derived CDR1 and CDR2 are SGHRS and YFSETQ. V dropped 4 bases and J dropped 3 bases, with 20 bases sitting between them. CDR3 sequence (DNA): TGCGCCAGCAGCGAACGACTAGAGGGTCTTGGCTACAATGAGCAGTTCTTC. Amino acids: CASSERLEGLGYNEQFF.

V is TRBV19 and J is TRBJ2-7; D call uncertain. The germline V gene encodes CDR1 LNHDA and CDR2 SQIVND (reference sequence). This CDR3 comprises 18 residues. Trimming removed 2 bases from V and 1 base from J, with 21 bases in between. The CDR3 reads CASSISGAEPTMSYEQYF. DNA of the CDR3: TGTGCCAGTAGTATATCGGGCGCGGAGCCTACTATGTCCTACGAGCAGTACTTC. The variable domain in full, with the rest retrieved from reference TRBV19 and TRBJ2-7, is DGGITQSPKYLFRKEGQNVTLSCEQNLNHDAMYWYRQDPGQGLRLIYYSQIVNDFQKGDIAEGYSVSREKKESFPLTVTSAQKNPTAFYLCASSISGAEPTMSYEQYFGPGTRLTVT.

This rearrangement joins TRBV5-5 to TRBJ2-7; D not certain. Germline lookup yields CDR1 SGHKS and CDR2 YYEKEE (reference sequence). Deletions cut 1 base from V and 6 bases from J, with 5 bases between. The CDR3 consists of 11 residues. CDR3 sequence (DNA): TGTGCCAGCAGCTTGACTACCGAGCAGTACTTC. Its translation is CASSLTTEQYF. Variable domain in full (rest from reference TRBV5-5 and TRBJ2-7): DAGVTQSPTHLIKTRGQQVTLRCSPISGHKSVSWYQQVLGQGPQFIFQYYEKEERGRGNFPDRFSARQFPNYSSELNVNALLLGDSALYLCASSLTTEQYFGPGTRLTVT.